This entry lists 26 T cell receptor beta chains sequenced from one sample in a study of immune characterization of retroperitoneal liposarcoma. TCRdb fed the PCR reads into MiXCR, producing one record per CDR3 protein. The sample includes about 10,000 distinct CDR3 sequences, approximately 30% seen only once; the top ten take about 8.5%. Input material: tumor tissue. The receptors were gathered from a male donor with retroperitoneal liposarcoma.

About this clonotype itself: Compared with germline, one end of the junction differs, possibly owing to a read error. This rearrangement joins TRBV7-6 to TRBJ2-1; D is tentatively TRBD1 or TRBD2 (7 bases each). CDR3 size: 16 residues. Germline V gene data show CDR1 as SGHVS and CDR2 as FNYEAQ. CDR3 coding DNA: TGTGCTAGCAGCCAGGGGGGGGGAAGCGGGATTGATGAGCAGTTCTTC. Translating it yields CASSQGGGSGIDEQFF.

V usage is TRBV6-5 and J usage is TRBJ2-1; no firm D call. CDR1 is MNHEY, CDR2 SVGAGI, per germline. CDR3 length equals 13 residues. Trimming took off 2 bases at V and 10 bases at J, with 12 bases between the two ends. Here the CDR3 DNA reads TGTGCCAGCAGTTACAAGGGCCTCTACGAGCAGTTCTTC. Translating it yields CASSYKGLYEQFF.

This sequence joins TRBV6-4 and TRBJ2-3; TRBD1 aligns across 8 bases. CDR1 is MRHNA, CDR2 SNTAGT, per germline. CDR3 length: 16 residues. With 0 bases clipped from V and 2 bases from J, the junction kept 4 bases outside the gene matches. CDR3 coding DNA: TGTGCCAGCAGTGACTCTGAGACAGGGGACACAGATACGCAGTATTTT. The encoded protein is CASSDSETGDTDTQYF.

This chain links TRBV6-6 with TRBJ1-4; 7 bases fit TRBD1. CDR1 and CDR2 (germline): MNHNY, SVGAGI (reference sequence). The J segment lost 7 bases and the V segment lost 6 bases, leaving 8 bases of the junction unmatched. CDR3 length: 14 residues. In DNA, the CDR3 is TGTGCCAGCAGCAGGACAGGAGTGGGTGAAAAACTGTTTTTT. As protein: CASSRTGVGEKLFF.

The chain joins TRBV27 to TRBJ2-5; D is undetermined. The CDR3 has 13 residues. V gave up 6 bases and J gave up 1 base, with 9 bases separating them. From germline, CDR1 is MNHEY and CDR2 SMNVEV (reference sequence). CDR3: CASSVKAQETQYF. CDR3 nucleotides: TGTGCCAGCAGCGTGAAGGCCCAAGAGACCCAGTACTTC.

The chain joins TRBV6-5 to TRBJ2-3, with 10 bases fitting TRBD1. Germline trimming cut 2 bases from V and 3 bases from J; bases unmatched to any gene: 8. Germline V CDR1 and CDR2: MNHEY, SVGAGI. The CDR3 is 17 residues long. CDR3 loop: CASSYEVGDRGTDTQYF. The CDR3 DNA follows: TGTGCCAGCAGTTACGAAGTTGGGGACAGGGGTACAGATACGCAGTATTTT.

This clonotype has a handful of counts. This chain uses TRBV6-6 with TRBJ1-5; D is uncertain. This CDR3 region has 14 residues. Germline loops: CDR1 MNHNY, CDR2 SVGAGI (reference sequence). The V gene lost 0 bases and the J gene lost 6 bases, with 9 bases spanning the gap. This chain's CDR3 is CASSYSIMGQPQHF. In DNA, the CDR3 is TGTGCCAGCAGTTACTCGATAATGGGTCAGCCCCAGCATTTT.

This clonotype was seen only a few times. This CDR3 is CASSSTGGVDEKLFF. The DNA for the CDR3 is TGTGCCAGCAGTAGTACAGGAGGGGTGGATGAAAAACTGTTTTTT. This rearrangement joins TRBV6-1 to TRBJ1-4, with D possibly TRBD1 on 5 matching bases. This CDR3 region has 15 residues. Per germline, CDR1 MNHNS and CDR2 SASEGT. V was clipped by 5 bases and J by 6 bases, with 16 bases between them.

V gene TRBV11-2 combines with J gene TRBJ2-1; 9 bases map to TRBD2. The last part of the DNA fits TRBJ2-7 better; the J call may be wrong. This CDR3 has 16 amino acids. Looked up from germline, CDR1 is SGHAT and CDR2 is FQNNGV. The CDR3, as DNA: TGTGCCAGCAGCTTAGGTCTAGCGGGATTTTACAATGAGCAGTACTTC. Its protein product is CASSLGLAGFYNEQYF.

The sample holds one count of this clonotype. V usage is TRBV5-6 and J usage is TRBJ2-7; D is undetermined. CDR1 and CDR2 from the germline V gene are SGHDT and YYEEEE. The CDR3 has 12 residues. Trimming stripped 1 base from V and 3 bases from J, with 5 bases between. CDR3 protein: CASSLSSYEQYF. CDR3 bases: TGTGCCAGCAGCTTGTCCAGCTACGAGCAGTACTTC.

This clonotype occurred a few times. The V gene is TRBV27, the J gene TRBJ1-5; 7 bases align to TRBD1. This CDR3 contains 15 residues. V lost 6 bases to trimming and J lost 7 bases; unmatched junction nucleotides: 12. Per the germline V gene, CDR1 is MNHEY and CDR2 is SMNVEV (reference sequence). In DNA form, the CDR3 reads TGTGCCAGCAGACCATTTACAGGGGTCGCACAGCCCCAGCATTTT. It codes for CASRPFTGVAQPQHF.

The chain links TRBV11-2 to TRBJ2-7, with 12 bases fitting TRBD2. Gene TRBJ2-5 matches the end of the DNA better, so the J call may be wrong. Germline CDR1 and CDR2: SGHAT and FQNNGV. The CDR3 consists of 16 residues. The CDR3 loop reads CASSTLAGGPGETQYF. The CDR3 DNA sequence: TGTGCCAGCAGCACCCTAGCGGGAGGGCCGGGAGAGACCCAGTACTTC.

On this clonotype: The conserved phenylalanine or tryptophan normally closing the CDR3 is absent here, so this likely arose from a read error. The rearrangement uses TRBV24-1 and TRBJ2-1; no clear D gene. There are 14 residues in the CDR3. CDR1 and CDR2 from the germline V gene are KGHDR and SFDVKD. Trimming took 1 base from V and 8 from J, leaving 11 bases between them. DNA of the CDR3: TGTGCCACCAGTGATTTTGCCAGGAAGGATGAGCAGTTCTTA. Encoded protein: CATSDFARKDEQFL.

This sequence joins TRBV12-3 or TRBV12-4 and TRBJ2-1; tentatively, D is TRBD2 (5 bases). The assigned J gene may be wrong: the sequence end matches TRBJ2-7 better. The CDR3 is 12 residues long. CDR3 in DNA: TGTGCCAGCAAGCCGGAGGCTAATGAGCAGTACTTC. It yields the protein CASKPEANEQYF.

This clonotype was seen repeatedly, ten times or more. The chain combines TRBV11-3 with TRBJ2-1; unclear D gene. CDR1 and CDR2 from the germline V gene are SGHNT and YENEEA. With 6 bases removed from V and 4 bases from J, the gap between germline ends came to 7 bases. The CDR3 has 12 residues. The CDR3 loop is CASRDRYNEQFF. CDR3 DNA: TGTGCCAGCAGGGACCGTTACAATGAGCAGTTCTTC.

This clonotype showed up many times. This CDR3 reads CASREYPGTGSDTQYF. The DNA for the CDR3 is TGTGCCAGCAGGGAATACCCCGGGACAGGGAGTGATACGCAGTATTTT. V usage is TRBV6-1 and J usage is TRBJ2-3; 9 bases map to TRBD1. Germline loops: CDR1 MNHNS, CDR2 SASEGT. The CDR3 runs 16 residues. The V segment lost 6 bases and the J segment 6 bases; nucleotides outside the gene matches: 13.

Sample share makes this clonotype medium-sized. Its ends do not fully match the called genes, so a read error is possible. V gene TRBV7-7 combines with J gene TRBJ2-5; 8 nucleotides agree with TRBD2. With the DNA end fitting TRBJ2-7 better, the J assignment may be wrong. CDR3 length equals 16 residues. Germline V gene lookup returns CDR1 SSHAT and CDR2 FNYEAQ (reference sequence). This CDR3 is CASSQPGSGVYYEQYF. The CDR3 DNA reads as TGTGCTAGCAGCCAACCGGGTAGCGGGGTCTACTACGAGCAGTACTTC.

In this sample, this clonotype turned up a few times. The chain employs TRBV28 and TRBJ2-4; 7 nucleotides match TRBD1. The J call may be in error: the DNA end matches TRBJ2-7 better. CDR3 length: 14 amino acids. Germline V lookup: CDR1 MDHEN, CDR2 SYDVKM. Here the CDR3 DNA reads TGTGCCAGCAGAGGGGGCGTGCCTCCCTACGAGCAGTACTTC. It yields the protein CASRGGVPPYEQYF.

By its share, this clonotype is medium-sized. This chain joins TRBV7-3 and TRBJ2-3; D possibly corresponds to TRBD1 (6 bases). Trimming stripped 3 bases from V and 2 bases from J, with 9 bases between. The CDR3 runs 14 residues. CDR1 and CDR2 from the germline V gene are SGHTA and FQGTGA. The CDR3 here is CASSFQGNTDTQYF. For the CDR3, the DNA is TGTGCCAGCAGCTTTCAGGGGAACACAGATACGCAGTATTTT.

This clonotype turned up a few times. The gene calls are TRBV12-3 or TRBV12-4 and TRBJ1-4, with D possibly being TRBD1 (6 bases). Trimming left V 4 bases short and J 7 bases short, with 13 bases between. This CDR3 is built from 14 residues. CDR3: CASSWGQGSEKLFF. DNA for the CDR3: TGTGCCAGCAGTTGGGGGCAGGGTAGTGAAAAACTGTTTTTT.

By proportion, this clonotype is medium-sized. The V call is TRBV6-1, the J call TRBJ2-1, with 8 bases identical to TRBD1. Looked up from germline, CDR1 is MNHNS and CDR2 is SASEGT. The CDR3 sequence is 13 residues long. V gave up 10 bases and J gave up 13 bases; unmatched junction bases: 15. The CDR3 reads CATDRTGKETQFF. As DNA, the CDR3 is TGTGCCACCGACCGGACAGGGAAAGAGACCCAGTTCTTC.

The V gene is TRBV6-1, the J gene TRBJ2-2; 9 bases are a match to TRBD1. Germline CDR1 and CDR2: MNHNS and SASEGT. CDR3 length: 13 amino acids. V was pared by 6 bases and J by 9 bases, with 5 bases of the junction left unmatched. This chain's CDR3 is CASSLTGGRELFF. Written as DNA, the CDR3 is TGTGCCAGCAGCCTTACAGGGGGCCGGGAGCTGTTTTTT.

Worth noting for this clonotype: One junction end disagrees with the germline gene, perhaps due to a read error. This sequence joins TRBV27 and TRBJ1-5; D is unresolved. The CDR3 loop spans 15 amino acids. Germline-derived CDR1 and CDR2 are MNHEY and SMNVEV (reference sequence). DNA for the CDR3: TGTGCCAGCAGTTTATCAAGGAGGGCGGCACAGCCCCTGCATTTT. It encodes CASSLSRRAAQPLHF.

The chain links TRBV10-1 to TRBJ2-5; 7 positions match TRBD1. The end of the DNA is better explained by TRBJ2-7, so the J call may be wrong. CDR3 length: 15 residues. CDR1 is WNHNN and CDR2 is SYGVQD in the germline V gene (reference sequence). CDR3: CASSDLAGGIYEQYF. The CDR3 region has the DNA TGCGCCAGCAGTGATTTGGCAGGGGGTATCTACGAGCAGTACTTC.

This CDR3 reads CASNTDGDTEAFF. For the CDR3, the DNA is TGTGCCAGCAACACTGATGGGGACACTGAAGCTTTCTTT. V is TRBV7-8 and J is TRBJ1-1; no reliable D call. Germline-derived CDR1 and CDR2 are SGHVS and FQNEAQ. The CDR3 runs 13 residues. Trimming took 7 bases from V and 3 from J, leaving 12 bases between them.

In this sample, this clonotype turned up once. This chain uses TRBV6-6 with TRBJ2-3, with 7 bases that match TRBD2. CDR1 and CDR2 from the germline V gene are MNHNY and SVGAGI (reference sequence). The CDR3 is 16 amino acids. V was pared by 1 base and J by 0 bases, with 4 bases of the junction left unmatched. The CDR3 DNA is TGTGCCAGCAGTTACTTACGGGAGGCCAGCACAGATACGCAGTATTTT. This encodes CASSYLREASTDTQYF.